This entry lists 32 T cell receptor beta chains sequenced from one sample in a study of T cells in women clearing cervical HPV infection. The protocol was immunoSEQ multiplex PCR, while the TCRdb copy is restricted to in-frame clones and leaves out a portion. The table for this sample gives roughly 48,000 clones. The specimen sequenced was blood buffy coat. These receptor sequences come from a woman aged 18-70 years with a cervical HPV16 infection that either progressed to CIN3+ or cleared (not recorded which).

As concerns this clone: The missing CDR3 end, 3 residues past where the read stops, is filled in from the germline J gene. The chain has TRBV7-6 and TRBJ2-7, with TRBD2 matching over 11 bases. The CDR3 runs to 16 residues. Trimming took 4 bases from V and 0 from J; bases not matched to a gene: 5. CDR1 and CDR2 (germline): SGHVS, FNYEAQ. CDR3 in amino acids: CASSSLAGGHSYEQYF. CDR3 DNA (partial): TGTGCCAGCAGCTCCTTAGCGGGGGGGCACTCCTACGAG.

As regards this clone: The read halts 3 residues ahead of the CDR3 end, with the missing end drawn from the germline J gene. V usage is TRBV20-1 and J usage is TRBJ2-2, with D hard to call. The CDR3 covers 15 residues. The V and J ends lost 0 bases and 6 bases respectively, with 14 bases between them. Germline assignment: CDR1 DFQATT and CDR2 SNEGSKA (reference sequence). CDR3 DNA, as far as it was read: TGCAGTGCTAGAGAGATTAGCATTGAGGCCGGGGAG. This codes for CSAREISIEAGE. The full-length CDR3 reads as CSAREISIEAGELFF.

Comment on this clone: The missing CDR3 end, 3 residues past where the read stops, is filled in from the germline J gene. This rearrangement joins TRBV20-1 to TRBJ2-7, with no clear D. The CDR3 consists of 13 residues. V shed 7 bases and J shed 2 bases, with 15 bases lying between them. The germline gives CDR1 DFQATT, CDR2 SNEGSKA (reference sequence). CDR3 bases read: TGCAGTGGTTCGCGACTTAGCACCTACGAG. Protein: CSGSRLSTYE. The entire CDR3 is CSGSRLSTYEQYF.

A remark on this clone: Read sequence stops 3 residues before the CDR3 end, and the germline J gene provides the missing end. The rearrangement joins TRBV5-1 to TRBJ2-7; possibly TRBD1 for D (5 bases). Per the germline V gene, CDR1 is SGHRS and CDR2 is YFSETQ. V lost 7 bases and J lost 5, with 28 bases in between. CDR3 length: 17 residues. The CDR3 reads CASREQALRTRDNEQYF. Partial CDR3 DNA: TGCGCCAGCCGTGAACAGGCTCTACGGACCAGGGATAACGAG.

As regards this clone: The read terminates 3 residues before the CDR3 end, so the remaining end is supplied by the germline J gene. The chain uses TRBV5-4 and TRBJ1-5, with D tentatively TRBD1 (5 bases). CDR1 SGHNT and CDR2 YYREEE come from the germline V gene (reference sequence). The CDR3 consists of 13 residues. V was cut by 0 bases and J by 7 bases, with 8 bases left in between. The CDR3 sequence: CASSLAGNQPQHF. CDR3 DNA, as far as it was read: TGTGCCAGCAGCTTGGCAGGGAACCAGCCC.

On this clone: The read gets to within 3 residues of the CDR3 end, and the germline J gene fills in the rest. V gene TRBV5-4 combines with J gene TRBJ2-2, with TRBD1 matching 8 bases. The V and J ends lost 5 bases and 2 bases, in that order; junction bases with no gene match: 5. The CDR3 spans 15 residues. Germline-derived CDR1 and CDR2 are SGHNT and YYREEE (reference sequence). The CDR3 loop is CASRGTGPNTGELFF. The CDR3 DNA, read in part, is TGTGCCAGCAGGGGGACAGGACCAAACACCGGGGAG.

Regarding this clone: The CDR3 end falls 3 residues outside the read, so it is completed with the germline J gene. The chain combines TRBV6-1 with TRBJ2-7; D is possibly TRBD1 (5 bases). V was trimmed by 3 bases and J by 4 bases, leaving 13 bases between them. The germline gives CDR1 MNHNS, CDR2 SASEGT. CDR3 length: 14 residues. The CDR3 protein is CASSERQGLYEQYF. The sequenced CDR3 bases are TGTGCCAGCAGTGAGCGCCAGGGCTTGTACGAG.

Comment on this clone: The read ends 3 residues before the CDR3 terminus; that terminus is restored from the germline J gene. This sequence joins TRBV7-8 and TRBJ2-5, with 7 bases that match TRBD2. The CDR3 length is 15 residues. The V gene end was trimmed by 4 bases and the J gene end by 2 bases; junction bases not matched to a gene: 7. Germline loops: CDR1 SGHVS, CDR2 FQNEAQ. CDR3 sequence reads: CASSYTGGTQETQYF. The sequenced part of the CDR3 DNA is TGTGCCAGCAGCTACACGGGGGGAACACAAGAGACC.

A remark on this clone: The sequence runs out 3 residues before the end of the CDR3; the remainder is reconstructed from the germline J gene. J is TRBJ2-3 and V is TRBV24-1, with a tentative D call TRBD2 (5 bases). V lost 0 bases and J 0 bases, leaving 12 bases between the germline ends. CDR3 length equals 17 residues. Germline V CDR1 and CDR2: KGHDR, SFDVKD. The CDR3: CATSDLRGPGSTDTQYF. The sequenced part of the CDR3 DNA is TGTGCCACCAGTGATTTGCGCGGTCCGGGGAGCACAGATACG.

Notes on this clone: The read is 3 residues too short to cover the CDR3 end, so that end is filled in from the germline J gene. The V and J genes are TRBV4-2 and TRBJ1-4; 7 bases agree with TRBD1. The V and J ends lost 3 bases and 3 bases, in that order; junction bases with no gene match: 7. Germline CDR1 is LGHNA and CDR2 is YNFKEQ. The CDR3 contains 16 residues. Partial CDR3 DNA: TGTGCCAGCAGCCATCCCAGGGGACAGCCTAATGAAAAA. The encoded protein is CASSHPRGQPNEK. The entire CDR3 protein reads CASSHPRGQPNEKLFF.

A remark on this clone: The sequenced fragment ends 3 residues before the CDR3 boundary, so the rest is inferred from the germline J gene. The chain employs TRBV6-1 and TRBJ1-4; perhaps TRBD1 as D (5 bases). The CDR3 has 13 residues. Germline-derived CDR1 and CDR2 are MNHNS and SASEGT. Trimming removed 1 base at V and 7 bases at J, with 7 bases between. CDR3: CASSEERGEKLFF. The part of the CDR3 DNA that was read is TGTGCCAGCAGTGAAGAGAGGGGTGAAAAA.

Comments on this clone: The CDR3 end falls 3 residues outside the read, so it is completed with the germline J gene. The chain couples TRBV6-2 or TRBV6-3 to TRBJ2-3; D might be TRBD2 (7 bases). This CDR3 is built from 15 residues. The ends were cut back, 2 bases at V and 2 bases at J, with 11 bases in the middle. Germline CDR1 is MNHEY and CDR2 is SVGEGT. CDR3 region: CASSYAGAPTDTQYF. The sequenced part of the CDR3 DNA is TGTGCCAGCAGTTACGCGGGGGCCCCCACAGATACG.

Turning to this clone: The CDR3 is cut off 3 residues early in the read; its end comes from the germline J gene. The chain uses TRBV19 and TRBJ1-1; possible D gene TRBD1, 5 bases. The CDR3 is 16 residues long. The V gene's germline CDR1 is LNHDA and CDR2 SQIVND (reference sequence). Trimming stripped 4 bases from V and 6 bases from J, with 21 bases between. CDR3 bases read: TGTGCCAGTAGTACGCTTGGCCTCCAGGGTGTCGCTGAA. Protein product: CASSTLGLQGVAE. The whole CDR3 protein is CASSTLGLQGVAEAFF. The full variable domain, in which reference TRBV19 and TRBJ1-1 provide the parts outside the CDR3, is DGGITQSPKYLFRKEGQNVTLSCEQNLNHDAMYWYRQDPGQGLRLIYYSQIVNDFQKGDIAEGYSVSREKKESFPLTVTSAQKNPTAFYLCASSTLGLQGVAEAFFGQGTRLTVV.

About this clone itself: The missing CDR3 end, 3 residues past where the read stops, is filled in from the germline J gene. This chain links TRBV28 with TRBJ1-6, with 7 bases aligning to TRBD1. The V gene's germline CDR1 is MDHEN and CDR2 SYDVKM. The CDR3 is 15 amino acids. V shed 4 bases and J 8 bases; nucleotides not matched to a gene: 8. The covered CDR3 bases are TGTGCCAGCAGTTCCGCGACAGGGCGGGATTCACCC. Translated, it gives CASSSATGRDSP. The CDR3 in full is CASSSATGRDSPLHF.

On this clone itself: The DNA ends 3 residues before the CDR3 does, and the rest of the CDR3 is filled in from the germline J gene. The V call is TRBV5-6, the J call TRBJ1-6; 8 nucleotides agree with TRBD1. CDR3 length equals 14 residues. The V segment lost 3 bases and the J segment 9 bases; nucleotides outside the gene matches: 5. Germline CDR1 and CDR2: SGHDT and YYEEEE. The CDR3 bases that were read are TGTGCCAGCAGCTGGGACAGGTTCTCTTCACCC. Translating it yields CASSWDRFSSP. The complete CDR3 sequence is CASSWDRFSSPLHF.

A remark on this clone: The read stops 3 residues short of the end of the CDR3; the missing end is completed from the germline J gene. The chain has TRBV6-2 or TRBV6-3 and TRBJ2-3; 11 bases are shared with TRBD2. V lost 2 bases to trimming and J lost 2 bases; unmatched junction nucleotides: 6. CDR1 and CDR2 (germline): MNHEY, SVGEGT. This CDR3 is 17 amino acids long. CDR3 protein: CASSYDGTSGPTDTQYF. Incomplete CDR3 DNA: TGTGCCAGCAGTTACGACGGGACTAGCGGACCCACAGATACG.

The CDR3 here is CASTPSDSNSDTQYF. CDR3 DNA (partial): TGTGCCAGCACTCCGTCCGATAGCAACTCGGATACG. V is TRBV2 and J is TRBJ2-3; D unresolved. The DNA ends 3 residues before the CDR3 does, and the rest of the CDR3 is filled in from the germline J gene. CDR3 size: 15 residues. With 7 bases removed from V and 6 bases from J, the gap between germline ends came to 20 bases. In germline, CDR1 is SNHLY, CDR2 FYNNEI.

The CDR3 reads CSARFSMLGAGEQFF. The CDR3 bases that were read are TGCAGTGCTAGATTCTCGATGTTGGGGGCTGGTGAG. The rearrangement links TRBV20-1 to TRBJ2-1, with D tentatively TRBD1 (6 bases). The DNA ends 3 residues before the CDR3 does, and the rest of the CDR3 is filled in from the germline J gene. V dropped 2 bases and J dropped 9 bases, with 20 bases sitting between them. The germline V gene has CDR1 DFQATT and CDR2 SNEGSKA (reference sequence). The CDR3 totals 15 residues.

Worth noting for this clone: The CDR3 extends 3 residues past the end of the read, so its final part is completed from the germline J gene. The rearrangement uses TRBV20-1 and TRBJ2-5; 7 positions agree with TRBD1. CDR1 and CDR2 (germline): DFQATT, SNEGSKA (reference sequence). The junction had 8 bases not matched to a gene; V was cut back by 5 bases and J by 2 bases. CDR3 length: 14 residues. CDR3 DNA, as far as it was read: TGCAGTGCTGTGACAGGGTTGAGACAAGAGACC. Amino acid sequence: CSAVTGLRQET. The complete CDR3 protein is CSAVTGLRQETQYF.

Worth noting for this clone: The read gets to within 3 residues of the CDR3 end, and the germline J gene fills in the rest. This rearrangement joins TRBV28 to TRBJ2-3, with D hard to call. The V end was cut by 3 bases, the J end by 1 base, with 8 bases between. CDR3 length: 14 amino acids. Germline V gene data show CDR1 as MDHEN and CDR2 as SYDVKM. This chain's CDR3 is CASSFSDRTDTQYF. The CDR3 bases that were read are TGTGCCAGCAGTTTCAGCGACCGCACAGATACG.

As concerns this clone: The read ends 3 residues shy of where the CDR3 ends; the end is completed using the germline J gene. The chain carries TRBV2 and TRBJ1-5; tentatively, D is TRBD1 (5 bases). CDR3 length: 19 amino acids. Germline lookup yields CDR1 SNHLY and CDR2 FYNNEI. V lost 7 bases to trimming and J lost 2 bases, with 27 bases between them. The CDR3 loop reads CASTRFRAGRSEGNQPQHF. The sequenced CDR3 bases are TGTGCCAGCACAAGATTCAGGGCAGGGCGATCGGAGGGCAATCAGCCC.

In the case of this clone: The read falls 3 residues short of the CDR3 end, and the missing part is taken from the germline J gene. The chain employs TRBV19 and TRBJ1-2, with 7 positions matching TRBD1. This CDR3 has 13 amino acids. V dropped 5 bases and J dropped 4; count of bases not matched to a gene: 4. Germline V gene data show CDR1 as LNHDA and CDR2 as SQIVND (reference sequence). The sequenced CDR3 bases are TGTGCCAGTAGTGAAACAGGGGCCTATGGC. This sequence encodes CASSETGAYG. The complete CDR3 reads CASSETGAYGYTF.

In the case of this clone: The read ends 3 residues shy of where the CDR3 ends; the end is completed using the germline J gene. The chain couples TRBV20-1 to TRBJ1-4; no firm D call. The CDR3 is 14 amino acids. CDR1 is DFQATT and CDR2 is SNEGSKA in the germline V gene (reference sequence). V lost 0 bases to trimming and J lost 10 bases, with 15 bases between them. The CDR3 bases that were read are TGCAGTGCTAGAGAAGGCGGATTTCGGGGAAAA. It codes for CSAREGGFRGK. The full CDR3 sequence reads CSAREGGFRGKLFF.

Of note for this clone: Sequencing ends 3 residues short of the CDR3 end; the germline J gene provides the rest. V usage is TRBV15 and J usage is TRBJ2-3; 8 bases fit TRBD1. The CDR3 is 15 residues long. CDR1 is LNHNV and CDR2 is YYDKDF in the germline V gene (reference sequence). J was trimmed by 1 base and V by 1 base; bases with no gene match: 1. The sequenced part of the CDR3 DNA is TGTGCCACCAGCAGAGGGGGACAGGGCACAGATACG. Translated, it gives CATSRGGQGTDT. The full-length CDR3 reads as CATSRGGQGTDTQYF.

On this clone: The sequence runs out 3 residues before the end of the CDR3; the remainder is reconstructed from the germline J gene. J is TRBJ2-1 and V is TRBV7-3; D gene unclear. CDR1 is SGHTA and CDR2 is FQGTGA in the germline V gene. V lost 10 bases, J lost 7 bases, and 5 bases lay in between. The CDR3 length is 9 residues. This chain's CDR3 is CATRNEQFF. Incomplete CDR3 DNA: TGTGCCACTAGGAATGAG.

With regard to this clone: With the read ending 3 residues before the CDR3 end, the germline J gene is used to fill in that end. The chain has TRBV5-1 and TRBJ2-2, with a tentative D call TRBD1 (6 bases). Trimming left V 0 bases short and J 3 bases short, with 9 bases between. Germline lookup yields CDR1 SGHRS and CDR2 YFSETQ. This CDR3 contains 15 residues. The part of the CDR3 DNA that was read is TGCGCCAGCAGCTTGGGCGACAGGTACACCGGGGAG. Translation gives CASSLGDRYTGE. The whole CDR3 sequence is CASSLGDRYTGELFF.

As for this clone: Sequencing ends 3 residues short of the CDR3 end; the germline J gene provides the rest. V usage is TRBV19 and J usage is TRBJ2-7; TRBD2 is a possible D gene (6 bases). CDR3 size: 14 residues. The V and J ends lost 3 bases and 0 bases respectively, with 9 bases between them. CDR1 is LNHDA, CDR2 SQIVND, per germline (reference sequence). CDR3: CASSIRTNSYEQYF. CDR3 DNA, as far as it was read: TGTGCCAGTAGTATTAGGACTAACTCCTACGAG.

This CDR3 is CASGGLYTEAFF. The DNA read from the CDR3 is TGTGCCAGCGGGGGGTTGTACACTGAA. The genes are TRBV2 and TRBJ1-1; possible D gene TRBD1, 5 bases. From the germline J gene comes the end of the CDR3, since the read stops 3 residues before it. V was pared by 8 bases and J by 3 bases, with 10 bases between. Looked up from germline, CDR1 is SNHLY and CDR2 is FYNNEI. The CDR3 runs 12 residues.

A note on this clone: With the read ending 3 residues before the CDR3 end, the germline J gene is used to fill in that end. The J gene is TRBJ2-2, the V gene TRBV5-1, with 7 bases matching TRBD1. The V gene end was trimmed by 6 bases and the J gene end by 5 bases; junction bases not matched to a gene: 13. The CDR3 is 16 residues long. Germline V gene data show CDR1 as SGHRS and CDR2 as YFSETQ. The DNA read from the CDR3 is TGCGCCAGCACACCTTCGGCAGGGGGATTTACCGGGGAG. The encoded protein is CASTPSAGGFTGE. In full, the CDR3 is CASTPSAGGFTGELFF.

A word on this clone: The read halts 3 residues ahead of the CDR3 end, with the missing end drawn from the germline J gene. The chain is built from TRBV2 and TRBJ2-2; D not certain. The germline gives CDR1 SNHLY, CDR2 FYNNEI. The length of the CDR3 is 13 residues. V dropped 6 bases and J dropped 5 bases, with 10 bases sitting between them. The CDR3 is CASSNLGTGELFF. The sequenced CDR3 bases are TGTGCCAGCAGCAACCTAGGAACCGGGGAG.

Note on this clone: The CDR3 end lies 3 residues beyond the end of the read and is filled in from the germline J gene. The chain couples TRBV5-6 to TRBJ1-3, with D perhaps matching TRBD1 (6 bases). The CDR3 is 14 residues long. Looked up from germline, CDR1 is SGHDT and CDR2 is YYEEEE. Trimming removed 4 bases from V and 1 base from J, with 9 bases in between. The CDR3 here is CASSPQGSGNTIYF. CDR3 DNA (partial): TGTGCCAGCAGCCCACAGGGATCTGGAAACACC.

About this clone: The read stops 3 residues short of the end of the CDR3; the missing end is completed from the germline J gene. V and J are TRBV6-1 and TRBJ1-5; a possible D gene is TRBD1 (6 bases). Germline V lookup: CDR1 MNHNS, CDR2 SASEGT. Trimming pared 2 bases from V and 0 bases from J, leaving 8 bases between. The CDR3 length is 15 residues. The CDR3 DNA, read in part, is TGTGCCAGCAGTGAACAGGGGTTTAGCAATCAGCCC. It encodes CASSEQGFSNQP. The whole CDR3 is CASSEQGFSNQPQHF.